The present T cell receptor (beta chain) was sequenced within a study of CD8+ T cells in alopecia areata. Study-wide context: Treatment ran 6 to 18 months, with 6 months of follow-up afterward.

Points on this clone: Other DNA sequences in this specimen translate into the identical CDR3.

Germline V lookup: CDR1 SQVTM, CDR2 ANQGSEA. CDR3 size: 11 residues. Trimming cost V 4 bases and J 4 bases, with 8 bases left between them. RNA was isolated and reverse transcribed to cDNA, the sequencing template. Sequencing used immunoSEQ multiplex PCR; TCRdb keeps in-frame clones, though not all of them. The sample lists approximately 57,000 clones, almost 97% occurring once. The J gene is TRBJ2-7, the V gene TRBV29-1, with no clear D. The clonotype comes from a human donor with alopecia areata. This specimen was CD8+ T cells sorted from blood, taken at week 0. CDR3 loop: CSVVVRYEQYF. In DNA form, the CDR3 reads TGCAGCGTTGTTGTGCGATACGAGCAGTACTTC.